This TCR beta chain was profiled in a study of CD8+CD57+ T cells in acquired aplastic anemia (dated by TCRdb to the late 2010s). With respect to the entire study: On average, sorted CD4+ and CD8+ cells yielded about 3 ug of extracted DNA, with a range of 0.2 to 27.4 ug. Healthy donor samples averaged approximately 10 million reads for CD4+ and under 14 million for CD8+ cells.

Genomic DNA was used as template for profiling of TCR beta VDJ combinations and CDR3 sequences. An Illumina HiSeq 2000 was the platform used for TCR repertoire sequencing. Per the original workflow: Repertoires were assessed using TRBV/TRBJ rearrangement plots, CDR3 size and DJ length profiles, and Simpson's diversity index. The most abundant DNA sequence in the deep sequencing data was defined as the immunodominant clone. CDR3 amino acid sequences were checked for sharing across subjects and were also compared against the VDJdb database and published repertoires. The raw public reads went through TCRdb reprocessing: fastp at Q25, MiXCR clone calling, in-frame beta chains kept. Rows with one shared CDR3 protein collapse into an entry with the most common genes and DNA. The V and J calls shown here were made by TCRdb, not taken from the authors' results. Recorded for this sample are about 170,000 distinct CDR3 sequences; around 60% of them occurred a single time. The ten top clones hold 45% of the sample.

This clonotype showed up many times. No cognate antigen has been identified for it. No much larger clonotype is one base removed from it; base qualities were not supplied. Results and caveats for the whole study, not just this receptor: CD8+ Simpson's diversity did not differ significantly between patients and healthy controls (P=0.060). Approximately 27 CD8+ CDR3 sequences were found in both patients and controls but appeared to be highly expressed in patients and within the immunodominant clones of the patients.

Trimming at the junction amounts to 1 base on V and 6 bases on J, and the germline ends lie 6 bases apart. The germline V gene (reference sequence) supplies CDR1 LNHDA and CDR2 SQIVND. The CDR3 goes from the cysteine to the phenylalanine over 13 residues. Only CDR3 DNA is held: 39 bases, read in frame from base 1. TCR repertoires of sorted CD4+ and CD8+ blood T cells from severe aplastic anemia patients and healthy subjects were deep-sequenced in the study. Ficoll-Paque density gradient centrifugation was used to isolate peripheral blood mononuclear cells. CD4+ and CD8+ T cells were sorted by FACS or magnetic beads before DNA extraction.

The source of this sequence is a human donor in good health. The rearrangement combines TRBV19 with TRBJ2-2; a confident D gene designation cannot be given. The sequencing input was sorted CD4+, CD8+, or CD8+CD57+ T cells (not recorded which) from PBMCs. The CDR3: CASSIVAPGELFF. The DNA is TGTGCCAGTAGTATAGTGGCGCCCGGGGAGCTGTTTTTT.